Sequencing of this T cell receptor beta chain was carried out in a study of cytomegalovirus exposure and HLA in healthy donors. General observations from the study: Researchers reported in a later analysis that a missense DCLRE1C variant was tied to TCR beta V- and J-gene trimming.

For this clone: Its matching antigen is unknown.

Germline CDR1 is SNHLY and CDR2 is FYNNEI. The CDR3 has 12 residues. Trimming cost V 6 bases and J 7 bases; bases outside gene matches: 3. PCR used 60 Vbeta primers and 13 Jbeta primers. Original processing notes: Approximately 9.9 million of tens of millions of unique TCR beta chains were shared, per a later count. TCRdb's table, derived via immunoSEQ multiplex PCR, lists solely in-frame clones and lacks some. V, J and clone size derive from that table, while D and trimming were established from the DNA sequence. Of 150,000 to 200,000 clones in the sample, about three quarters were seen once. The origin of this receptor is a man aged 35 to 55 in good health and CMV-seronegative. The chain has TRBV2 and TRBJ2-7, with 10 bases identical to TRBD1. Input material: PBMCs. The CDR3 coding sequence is TGTGCCAGCAGCGGGACAGGGGTTGAGCAGTACTTC. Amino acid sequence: CASSGTGVEQYF.